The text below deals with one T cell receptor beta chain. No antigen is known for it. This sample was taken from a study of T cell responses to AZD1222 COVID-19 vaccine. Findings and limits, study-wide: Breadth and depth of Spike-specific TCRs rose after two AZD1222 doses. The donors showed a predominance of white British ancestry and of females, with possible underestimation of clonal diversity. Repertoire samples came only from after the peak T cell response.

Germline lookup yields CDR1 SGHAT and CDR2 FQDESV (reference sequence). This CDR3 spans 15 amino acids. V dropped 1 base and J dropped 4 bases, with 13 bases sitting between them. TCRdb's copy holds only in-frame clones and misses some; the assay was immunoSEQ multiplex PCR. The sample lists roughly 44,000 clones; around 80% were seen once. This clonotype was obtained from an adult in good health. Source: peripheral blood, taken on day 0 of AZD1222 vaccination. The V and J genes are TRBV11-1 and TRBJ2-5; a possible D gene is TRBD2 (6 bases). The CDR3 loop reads CASSLVGGRAETQYF. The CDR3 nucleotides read TGTGCCAGCAGCTTAGTCGGGGGTAGGGCAGAGACCCAGTACTTC. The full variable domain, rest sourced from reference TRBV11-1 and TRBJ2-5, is EAEVAQSPRYKITEKSQAVAFWCDPISGHATLYWYRQILGQGPELLVQFQDESVVDDSQLPKDRFSAERLKGVDSTLKIQPAELGDSAMYLCASSLVGGRAETQYFGPGTRLLVL.